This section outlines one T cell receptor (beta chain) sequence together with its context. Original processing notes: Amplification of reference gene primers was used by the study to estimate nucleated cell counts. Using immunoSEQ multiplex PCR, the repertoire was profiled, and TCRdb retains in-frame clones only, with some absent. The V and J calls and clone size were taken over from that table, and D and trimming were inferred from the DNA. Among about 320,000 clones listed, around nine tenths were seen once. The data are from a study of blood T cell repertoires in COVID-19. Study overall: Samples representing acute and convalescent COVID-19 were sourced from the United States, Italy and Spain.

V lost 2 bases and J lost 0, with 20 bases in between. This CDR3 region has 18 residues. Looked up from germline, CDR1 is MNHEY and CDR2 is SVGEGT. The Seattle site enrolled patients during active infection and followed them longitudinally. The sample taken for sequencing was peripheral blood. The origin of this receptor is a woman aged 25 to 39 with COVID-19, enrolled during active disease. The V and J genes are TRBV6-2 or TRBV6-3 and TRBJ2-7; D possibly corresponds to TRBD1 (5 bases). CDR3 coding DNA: TGTGCCAGCAGTTACCCGACCTCCCGACAGCTCATCTCCTACGAGCAGTACTTC. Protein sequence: CASSYPTSRQLISYEQYF.